Listed below are T cell receptor beta chains from one sample, sequenced in a study of liver allograft versus peripheral blood T cells. TCRdb reanalysed the reads using MiXCR and keeps one entry per CDR3 protein. Of roughly 3,600 distinct CDR3 sequences listed, 15% to 20% were seen once; the top ten hold over 15%. All receptors come from a human patient who had a liver transplant. Some T cells may have originated in the graft donor. Each CDR3 is given with its conserved first and last residue. Each record gives: V gene, J gene, CDR3 protein.

>TRBV28|TRBJ2-1
CASSLAREGNEQFF
>TRBV12-3/TRBV12-4|TRBJ2-5
CASRTVQETQYF
>TRBV20-1|TRBJ2-5
CSARLTGVAILAQETQYF
>TRBV3-1|TRBJ1-1
CASSQEGGVTEAFF
>TRBV3-1|TRBJ1-2
CASSQAPARGHGYTF
>TRBV28|TRBJ1-5
CASSFLPGQGVSYRNQPQHF
>TRBV15|TRBJ2-7
CATSSQTSGRAYEQYF
>TRBV7-9|TRBJ2-2
CASSLYETVPNTGELFF
>TRBV12-5|TRBJ1-2
CASGFYSHYGYTF
>TRBV12-3/TRBV12-4|TRBJ2-1
CASRPGTGTPNEQFF
>TRBV5-1|TRBJ2-2
CASSPTGTGIPGELFF
>TRBV28|TRBJ1-1
CASSSRDRRNTEAFF
>TRBV20-1|TRBJ1-1
CSARVMPQGATEAFF
>TRBV10-1|TRBJ2-2
CASSEEGTAGELFF
>TRBV20-1|TRBJ2-7
CSARDSMAGVRYEQYF
>TRBV28|TRBJ2-1
CASSLRPSSYNEQFF
>TRBV5-6|TRBJ2-7
CASSRQVGTVSYEQYF
>TRBV19|TRBJ2-1
CASSTGYEQFF
>TRBV28|TRBJ1-5
CASSSNYEMDQPQHF
>TRBV12-3/TRBV12-4|TRBJ2-1
CASFEGRVNEQFF
>TRBV28|TRBJ2-7
CAITSGQEIYEQYF
>TRBV18|TRBJ1-3
CASLKAERGNTIYF
>TRBV20-1|TRBJ2-3
CSARDTLAGGTTDTQYF
>TRBV28|TRBJ1-5
CASSLNQPQHF
>TRBV30|TRBJ1-2
CAWRDRRNNYGYTF
>TRBV2|TRBJ1-3
CASSLTGTHGNTIYF
>TRBV9|TRBJ1-4
CASSERTGINEKLFF
>TRBV7-9|TRBJ1-2
CASSLEDRGRRGYTF
>TRBV19|TRBJ2-2
CASSLQVFGELFF
>TRBV20-1|TRBJ2-7
CSAKRARDYEQYF
>TRBV20-1|TRBJ2-7
CSARDPISTYEQYF
>TRBV28|TRBJ2-1
CASSELAESYNEQFF
>TRBV20-1|TRBJ2-1
CSARGQGTSNEQFF
>TRBV3-1|TRBJ2-7
CASSQNPITYEQYF
>TRBV27|TRBJ1-4
CASGYRSGEKLFF
>TRBV7-3|TRBJ2-3
CASSLGDSGGATDTQYF
>TRBV13|TRBJ1-2
CASSFRGAGYGYTF
>TRBV20-1|TRBJ2-3
CSARDPRTGDLDTQYF
>TRBV12-3/TRBV12-4|TRBJ1-2
CASSPLAEYGYTF
>TRBV30|TRBJ1-2
CAWSDGVANYGYTF
>TRBV20-1|TRBJ2-5
CSAIVVASFQETQYF
>TRBV30|TRBJ1-5
CAYGAYNQPQHF
>TRBV18|TRBJ1-4
CASSPHGEQATNEKLFF
>TRBV9|TRBJ2-1
CASSPGGEQFF
>TRBV28|TRBJ2-3
CASGGLSTDTQYF
>TRBV28|TRBJ1-1
CASQDSDSYTEAFF
>TRBV11-2|TRBJ2-7
CASSLSGSYEQYF
>TRBV19|TRBJ2-2
CASSATGGWTGELFF
>TRBV19|TRBJ2-3
CASGSSSTDTQYF
>TRBV5-6|TRBJ2-7
CASSVQPWGYEQYF
>TRBV30|TRBJ1-5
CAWSADHAGEPQHF
>TRBV2|TRBJ1-4
CASRDRPKNEKLFF
>TRBV28|TRBJ2-1
CASSSPGLEVTYNEQFF
>TRBV28|TRBJ1-2
CASSLSDRAHYGYTF